This is a list of T cell receptor beta chains from one sample in a study of CD8+ T cells in alopecia areata. The method was immunoSEQ multiplex PCR; TCRdb's version includes in-frame clones alone and lacks a portion of them. The table includes some 170,000 clones, around half detected once. This sample comprised CD8+ T cells sorted from blood, obtained at week 24, from a patient treated with tofacitinib. The receptors were gathered from a human donor with alopecia areata. Both conserved end residues are part of each CDR3. The D gene is left open where the match is weak. Size is stated for part of the rows, as once, few or many counts, or as a class when the clone is expanded.

j_call clone_size d_call v_call cdr3_nt cdr3_aa
TRBJ1-2 - - TRBV6-5 TGTGCCAGCAGAACACAGGGAAGAGACTATGGCTACACCTTC CASRTQGRDYGYTF
TRBJ2-7 few - TRBV7-9 TGTGCCAGCAGCGCGACAAAGTCCTACGAGCAGTACTTC CASSATKSYEQYF
TRBJ1-2 - - TRBV30 TGTGCCTGGACCCCCGGGGGTAACTATGGCTACACCTTC CAWTPGGNYGYTF
TRBJ2-1 - TRBD2 TRBV15 TGTGCCACCAGCTCGGGGGGGTTCGACAATGAGCAGTTCTTC CATSSGGFDNEQFF
TRBJ2-7 - - TRBV7-9 TGTGCCAGCAGCTTAGCAAGGGACGAGCAGTACTTC CASSLARDEQYF
TRBJ2-1 few TRBD1 TRBV4-1 TGCGCCAGCAAGGGGACAGGGAGGAATGAGCAGTTCTTC CASKGTGRNEQFF
TRBJ2-7 - - TRBV4-3 TGCGCCAGCAGCCAAGGAGGGTCCGGTATTGGGGAGCAGTACTTC CASSQGGSGIGEQYF
TRBJ2-6 few - TRBV6-1 TGTGCCAGCAGTGAAGAAGTGGCCAACGTCCTGACTTTC CASSEEVANVLTF
TRBJ2-7 once - TRBV4-1 TGCGCCAGCAGCCACTCGGGGTCGCTCTCCTACGAGCAGTACTTC CASSHSGSLSYEQYF
TRBJ2-5 - - TRBV18 TGTGCCAGCTCACCTTTGGAGGGCCGGGACCAAGAGACCCAGTACTTC CASSPLEGRDQETQYF
TRBJ2-7 - TRBD2 TRBV27 TGTGCCAGCACCACTGGAAGCGGGGGGGTTCGTGAGCAGTACTTC CASTTGSGGVREQYF
TRBJ2-3 - TRBD2 TRBV29-1 TGCAGCGGCGGGACTAGCGGGGGCCGCACAGATACGCAGTATTTT CSGGTSGGRTDTQYF
TRBJ2-7 - - TRBV13 TGTGCCAGCAGCCCTAGGCTCGGGCCGAGCTCCTACGAGCAGTACTTC CASSPRLGPSSYEQYF
TRBJ1-1 few - TRBV19 TGTGCCAGTAGAGATCATAACACTGAAGCTTTCTTT CASRDHNTEAFF
TRBJ1-5 - - TRBV7-2 TGTGCCAGCAGCTTAGGTATTGGCGGTCAGCCCCAGCATTTT CASSLGIGGQPQHF
TRBJ1-5 - TRBD1 TRBV27 TGTGCCAGCAGTTTATCGGGCAGGGGGCATCAGCCCCAGCATTTT CASSLSGRGHQPQHF
TRBJ1-1 - TRBD1 TRBV5-1 TGCGCCAGCAGCTATGCCGGGACAGGGGCAAACACTGAAGCTTTCTTT CASSYAGTGANTEAFF
TRBJ1-4 few - TRBV10-3 TGTGCCATCAGTGAGGGCAGGGCAGATGAAAAACTGTTTTTT CAISEGRADEKLFF
TRBJ1-2 - - TRBV29-1 TGCAGCGTAAGCGAGGGGAAGGGAAAAGGAGAAGGGTATGGCTACACCTTC CSVSEGKGKGEGYGYTF
TRBJ2-7 - TRBD1 TRBV2 TGTGCCAGCAGTGACGAGGGGGACAGGGCCTACGAGCAGTACTTC CASSDEGDRAYEQYF